This T cell receptor (beta chain) originates from a study of shared clonotypes between healthy human individuals. Clones were sequenced by immunoSEQ multiplex PCR, and TCRdb holds only the in-frame ones, with some missing. This table has about 1.1 million clones, 70% to 85% appearing once. V lost 1 base and J lost 2; bases outside the gene matches: 3. This CDR3 spans 15 amino acids. Germline CDR1 is SGHVS and CDR2 is FNYEAQ. Study-wide results and limits: The study generally estimated greater richness for naive than memory subsets. Relative to their counterparts shared across all four donors, non-shared clonotypes exhibited diminished generation probabilities.

There are many counts of this clone. Its antigen is unidentified. This TCR derives from a man aged 18-30 years in good health. Some clones in this sample may be carry-over from other donors' samples. The sequencing input was memory CD4+ T cells from PBMCs. Subset specified: CD45RA-negative fraction. The V and J genes are TRBV7-6 and TRBJ2-7; 9 nucleotides agree with TRBD1. CDR3 sequence reads: CASSLDRGHTYEQYF. Written as DNA, the CDR3 is TGTGCCAGCAGCTTAGACAGGGGGCACACCTACGAGCAGTACTTC.